This is a list of T cell receptor beta chains from one sample in a study of blood T cell repertoires in COVID-19. Some clones are missing from TCRdb's copy, which holds only in-frame ones; the method was immunoSEQ multiplex PCR. Of 280,000 or so clones detected, around 88% appear once; the ten largest clones hold 6% to 7%. The specimen was PBMCs or T cells enriched from blood (not recorded which). The receptors come from a woman in her thirties or forties who had recovered from COVID-19. CDR3s include the opening cysteine and the closing phenylalanine or tryptophan. Fields, in order: D gene, V gene, J gene, clone size, CDR3 DNA, CDR3 protein. The D gene is left open where the match is weak. For some rows the clone size is stated as once, few or many, or as a class when expanded; others skip it.

d_gene: TRBD2; v_gene: TRBV7-9; j_gene: TRBJ2-7; abundance: NA; CDR3nt: TGTGCCAGCAGCTTTGGGGCTAGCGGTCGCTACGAGCAGTACTTC; CDR3aa: CASSFGASGRYEQYF
d_gene: NA; v_gene: TRBV6-5; j_gene: TRBJ2-2; abundance: NA; CDR3nt: TGTGCCAGCAGTTTACCTTCTAGGCCCGGGGAGCTGTTTTTT; CDR3aa: CASSLPSRPGELFF
d_gene: TRBD1; v_gene: TRBV7-2; j_gene: TRBJ1-6; abundance: NA; CDR3nt: TGTGCCAGCAGCTTAGAGCGCTCACAGGGGATGAGGAATTCACCCCTCCACTTT; CDR3aa: CASSLERSQGMRNSPLHF
d_gene: NA; v_gene: TRBV24-1; j_gene: TRBJ2-7; abundance: NA; CDR3nt: TGTGCCACCTCGACCGGCTCTCGGGACGAGCAGTACTTC; CDR3aa: CATSTGSRDEQYF
d_gene: NA; v_gene: TRBV6-4; j_gene: TRBJ2-5; abundance: NA; CDR3nt: TGTGCCAGCAGTCCCTTGGGGGGAAGCCAAGAGACCCAGTACTTC; CDR3aa: CASSPLGGSQETQYF
d_gene: NA; v_gene: TRBV7-2; j_gene: TRBJ2-5; abundance: NA; CDR3nt: TGTGCCAGCAGCTCCATCGAGACCCAGTACTTC; CDR3aa: CASSSIETQYF
d_gene: TRBD2; v_gene: TRBV25-1; j_gene: TRBJ2-7; abundance: NA; CDR3nt: TGTGCCAGCAGAGCTAGCGGGTTTCCCTACGAGCAGTACTTC; CDR3aa: CASRASGFPYEQYF
d_gene: NA; v_gene: TRBV27; j_gene: TRBJ2-5; abundance: NA; CDR3nt: TGTGCCAGCGGTTTAGGAGGGGCCCTAGCTACAGAGACCCAGTACTTC; CDR3aa: CASGLGGALATETQYF
d_gene: TRBD1; v_gene: TRBV19; j_gene: TRBJ1-5; abundance: few; CDR3nt: TGTGCCAGTAAATCCGGGGCAGGGGGTTCCAATCAGCCCCAGCATTTT; CDR3aa: CASKSGAGGSNQPQHF
d_gene: NA; v_gene: TRBV30; j_gene: TRBJ2-5; abundance: NA; CDR3nt: TGTGCCTGGAGATTGCGGCTTTCGCAAGAGACCCAGTACTTC; CDR3aa: CAWRLRLSQETQYF
d_gene: TRBD2; v_gene: TRBV7-3; j_gene: TRBJ2-5; abundance: NA; CDR3nt: TGTGCCAGCAGCTTTGGCGGGAGCAGGAAGGAGACCCAGTACTTC; CDR3aa: CASSFGGSRKETQYF
d_gene: TRBD1; v_gene: TRBV11-2; j_gene: TRBJ1-1; abundance: NA; CDR3nt: TGTGCCAGCAGACGGGACAGGGGGGACAACACTGAAGCTTTCTTT; CDR3aa: CASRRDRGDNTEAFF
d_gene: TRBD1; v_gene: TRBV5-6; j_gene: TRBJ2-1; abundance: NA; CDR3nt: TGTGCCAGCAGCTTGGGACAGGGGTTTCATGAGCAGTTCTTC; CDR3aa: CASSLGQGFHEQFF
d_gene: TRBD1; v_gene: TRBV24-1; j_gene: TRBJ2-7; abundance: NA; CDR3nt: TGTGCCACCAGTGATTTGTTGAAGAGACAGGGGGAACCCTACGAGCAGTACTTC; CDR3aa: CATSDLLKRQGEPYEQYF
d_gene: NA; v_gene: TRBV20-1; j_gene: TRBJ2-3; abundance: NA; CDR3nt: TGCAGTGCGCGACCGCGGGATACGCAGTATTTT; CDR3aa: CSARPRDTQYF
d_gene: TRBD2; v_gene: TRBV11-3; j_gene: TRBJ2-5; abundance: NA; CDR3nt: TGTGCCAGCAGCCCCGGGACTAGCCTGCCCCAGTACTTC; CDR3aa: CASSPGTSLPQYF
d_gene: TRBD2; v_gene: TRBV5-1; j_gene: TRBJ2-5; abundance: NA; CDR3nt: TGCGCCAGCAGCTTAGGGACTAGCGGACAAGAGACCCAGTACTTC; CDR3aa: CASSLGTSGQETQYF
d_gene: NA; v_gene: TRBV20-1; j_gene: TRBJ1-1; abundance: NA; CDR3nt: TGCAGTTCGAACATGAACACTGAAGCTTTCTTT; CDR3aa: CSSNMNTEAFF
d_gene: NA; v_gene: TRBV7-2; j_gene: TRBJ2-1; abundance: NA; CDR3nt: TGTGCCAGCAGCTTAGCGTATAATGAGCAGTTCTTC; CDR3aa: CASSLAYNEQFF
d_gene: NA; v_gene: TRBV5-1; j_gene: TRBJ2-1; abundance: NA; CDR3nt: TGCGCCAGCAGCCCCTTGGGGACTTACAATGAGCAGTTCTTC; CDR3aa: CASSPLGTYNEQFF
d_gene: TRBD1; v_gene: TRBV10-3; j_gene: TRBJ1-2; abundance: NA; CDR3nt: TGTGCCATCAGTAGCCCGGGACAGGGGGCAGATGGCTACACCTTC; CDR3aa: CAISSPGQGADGYTF
d_gene: TRBD1; v_gene: TRBV9; j_gene: TRBJ1-2; abundance: NA; CDR3nt: TGTGCCTCCTCTGGGACAGCATACTATGGCTACACCTTC; CDR3aa: CASSGTAYYGYTF
d_gene: TRBD2; v_gene: TRBV6-5; j_gene: TRBJ2-1; abundance: NA; CDR3nt: TGTGCCAGCAGTTATATAGGTAGCGGGAGGGGAGATGAGCAGTTCTTC; CDR3aa: CASSYIGSGRGDEQFF
d_gene: NA; v_gene: TRBV10-1; j_gene: TRBJ2-7; abundance: NA; CDR3nt: TGCGCCAGCAGCCTAGCAGCCTACGAGCAGTACTTC; CDR3aa: CASSLAAYEQYF
d_gene: TRBD1; v_gene: TRBV6-5; j_gene: TRBJ1-4; abundance: NA; CDR3nt: TGTGCCAGCAGTCGGACAGGTGATAATGAAAAACTGTTTTTT; CDR3aa: CASSRTGDNEKLFF
d_gene: NA; v_gene: TRBV7-2; j_gene: TRBJ1-6; abundance: NA; CDR3nt: TGTGCCAGCAGCTTTAAGTCAGGAAATTCACCCCTCCACTTT; CDR3aa: CASSFKSGNSPLHF
d_gene: TRBD2; v_gene: TRBV5-1; j_gene: TRBJ2-1; abundance: NA; CDR3nt: TGCGCCAGCAGCTTGGCTCTAGCGGGAGCCGCCAATGAGCAGTTCTTC; CDR3aa: CASSLALAGAANEQFF
d_gene: NA; v_gene: TRBV3-1/TRBV3-2; j_gene: TRBJ1-1; abundance: NA; CDR3nt: TGTGCCAGCAGCCCGGGTGGGAACACTGAAGCTTTCTTT; CDR3aa: CASSPGGNTEAFF
d_gene: NA; v_gene: TRBV14; j_gene: TRBJ1-6; abundance: NA; CDR3nt: TGTGCCAGCTCATCACAGGTCAATTCACCCCTCCACTTT; CDR3aa: CASSSQVNSPLHF
d_gene: NA; v_gene: TRBV4-1; j_gene: TRBJ1-5; abundance: NA; CDR3nt: TGCGCCAGCAGCCAAGAAATTCGGACAAGGGTCAATCAGCCCCAGCATTTT; CDR3aa: CASSQEIRTRVNQPQHF
d_gene: NA; v_gene: TRBV20-1; j_gene: TRBJ2-7; abundance: NA; CDR3nt: TGCAGTGCTAGTGGGCTAGCGAGCTCCTACGAGCAGTACTTC; CDR3aa: CSASGLASSYEQYF
d_gene: NA; v_gene: TRBV7-3; j_gene: TRBJ2-3; abundance: NA; CDR3nt: TGTGCCAGCAGCAAATACAGCCCAGATACGCAGTATTTT; CDR3aa: CASSKYSPDTQYF
d_gene: TRBD1; v_gene: TRBV4-1; j_gene: TRBJ1-2; abundance: NA; CDR3nt: TGCGCCAGCAGCCAAGAAGGCAGGGGGACTGGCTACACCTTC; CDR3aa: CASSQEGRGTGYTF
d_gene: NA; v_gene: TRBV9; j_gene: TRBJ2-4; abundance: NA; CDR3nt: TGTGCCAGCAGCCCCGACGCGGCCAGAGCCAAAAACATTCAGTACTTC; CDR3aa: CASSPDAARAKNIQYF
d_gene: TRBD1; v_gene: TRBV4-3; j_gene: TRBJ2-2; abundance: NA; CDR3nt: TGCGCCAGCAGCCAAGAAGGCGGGACAGGGGAGGGCACCGGGGAGCTGTTTTTT; CDR3aa: CASSQEGGTGEGTGELFF